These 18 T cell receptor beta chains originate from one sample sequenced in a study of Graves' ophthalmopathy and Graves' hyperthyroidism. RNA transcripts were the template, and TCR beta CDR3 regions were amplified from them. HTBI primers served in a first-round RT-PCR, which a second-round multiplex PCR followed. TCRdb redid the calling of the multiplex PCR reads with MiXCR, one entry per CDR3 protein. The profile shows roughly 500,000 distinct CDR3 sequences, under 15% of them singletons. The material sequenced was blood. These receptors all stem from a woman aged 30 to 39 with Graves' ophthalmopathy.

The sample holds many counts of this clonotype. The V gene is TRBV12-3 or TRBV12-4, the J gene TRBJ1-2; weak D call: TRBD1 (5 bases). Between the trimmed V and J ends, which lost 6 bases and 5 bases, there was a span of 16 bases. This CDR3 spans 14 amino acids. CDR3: CASSPSPRGYGYTF. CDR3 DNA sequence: TGTGCCAGCAGCCCATCCCCTAGGGGTTATGGCTACACCTTC.

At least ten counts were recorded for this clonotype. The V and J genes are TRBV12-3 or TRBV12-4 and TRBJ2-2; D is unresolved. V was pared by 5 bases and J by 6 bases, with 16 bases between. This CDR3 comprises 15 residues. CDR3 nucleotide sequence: TGTGCCAGCAGTCCCCTCGGTCCCCTCTCCGGGGAGCTGTTTTTT. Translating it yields CASSPLGPLSGELFF.

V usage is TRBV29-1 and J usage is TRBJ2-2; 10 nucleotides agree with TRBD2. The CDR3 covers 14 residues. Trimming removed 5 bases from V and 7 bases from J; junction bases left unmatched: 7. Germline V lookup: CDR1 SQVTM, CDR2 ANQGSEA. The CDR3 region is CSVRNSGRFGELFF. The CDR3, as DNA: TGCAGCGTTAGGAATAGCGGGAGGTTCGGGGAGCTGTTTTTT.

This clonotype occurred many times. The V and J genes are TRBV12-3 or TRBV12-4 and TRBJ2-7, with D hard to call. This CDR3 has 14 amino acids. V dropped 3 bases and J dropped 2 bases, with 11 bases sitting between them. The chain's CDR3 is CASSLSRSAYEQYF. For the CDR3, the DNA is TGTGCCAGCAGTTTGAGTCGGAGCGCCTACGAGCAGTACTTC.

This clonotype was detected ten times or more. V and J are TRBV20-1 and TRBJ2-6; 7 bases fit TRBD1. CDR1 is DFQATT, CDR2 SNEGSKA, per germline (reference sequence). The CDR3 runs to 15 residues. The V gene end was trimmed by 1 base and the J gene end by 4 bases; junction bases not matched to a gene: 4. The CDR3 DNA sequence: TGCAGTGCTAGAGGACAGGGTTCCGGGGCCAACGTCCTGACTTTC. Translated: CSARGQGSGANVLTF.

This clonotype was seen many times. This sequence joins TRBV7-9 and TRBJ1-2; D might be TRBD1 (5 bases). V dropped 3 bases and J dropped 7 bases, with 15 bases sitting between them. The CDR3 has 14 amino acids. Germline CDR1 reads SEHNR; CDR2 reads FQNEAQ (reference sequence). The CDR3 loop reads CASSFPGDGFGYTF. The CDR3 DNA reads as TGTGCCAGCAGCTTCCCCGGGGACGGGTTTGGCTACACCTTC.

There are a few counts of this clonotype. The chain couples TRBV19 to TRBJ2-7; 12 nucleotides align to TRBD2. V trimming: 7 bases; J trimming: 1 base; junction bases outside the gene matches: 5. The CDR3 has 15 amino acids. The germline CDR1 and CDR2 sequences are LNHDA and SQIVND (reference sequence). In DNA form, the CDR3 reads TGTGCCAGTAAACCTAGCGGGAGGGCTTCCTACGAGCAGTACTTC. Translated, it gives CASKPSGRASYEQYF.

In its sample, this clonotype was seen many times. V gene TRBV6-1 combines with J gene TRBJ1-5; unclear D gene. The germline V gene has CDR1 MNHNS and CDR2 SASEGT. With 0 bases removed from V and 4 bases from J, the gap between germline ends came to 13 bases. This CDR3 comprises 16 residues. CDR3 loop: CASSEAARTFNQPQHF. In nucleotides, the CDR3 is TGTGCCAGCAGTGAAGCGGCCAGGACTTTTAATCAGCCCCAGCATTTT.

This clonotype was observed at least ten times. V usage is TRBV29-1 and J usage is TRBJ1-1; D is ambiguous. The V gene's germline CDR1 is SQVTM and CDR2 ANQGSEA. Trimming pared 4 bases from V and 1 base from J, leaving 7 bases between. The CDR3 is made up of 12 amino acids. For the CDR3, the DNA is TGCAGCGTTGTAGCGGGGAACACTGAAGCTTTCTTT. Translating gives CSVVAGNTEAFF.

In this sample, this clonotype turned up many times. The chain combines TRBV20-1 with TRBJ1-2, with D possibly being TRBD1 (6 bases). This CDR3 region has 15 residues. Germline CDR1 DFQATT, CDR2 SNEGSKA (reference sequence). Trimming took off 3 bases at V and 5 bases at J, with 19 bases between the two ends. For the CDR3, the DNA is TGCAGTGCTAGTCACAATACAGGGATTTCTTATGGCTACACCTTC. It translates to CSASHNTGISYGYTF.

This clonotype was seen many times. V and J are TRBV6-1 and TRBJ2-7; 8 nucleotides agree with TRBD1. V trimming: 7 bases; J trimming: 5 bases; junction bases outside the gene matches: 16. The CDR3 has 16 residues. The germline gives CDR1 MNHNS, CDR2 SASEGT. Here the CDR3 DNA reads TGTGCCAGCACCCCGACAGGGGCTGGGGGTATCCACGAGCAGTACTTC. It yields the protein CASTPTGAGGIHEQYF.

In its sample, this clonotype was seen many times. CDR3 in amino acids: CASSSTGVTYEQYF. CDR3 sequence (DNA): TGTGCCAGCAGCTCGACGGGGGTAACCTACGAGCAGTACTTC. The rearrangement links TRBV7-9 to TRBJ2-7; D perhaps matches TRBD2 (6 bases). The V gene lost 4 bases and the J gene lost 2 bases, with 12 bases spanning the gap. CDR1 is SEHNR, CDR2 FQNEAQ, per germline (reference sequence). The CDR3 runs 14 residues.

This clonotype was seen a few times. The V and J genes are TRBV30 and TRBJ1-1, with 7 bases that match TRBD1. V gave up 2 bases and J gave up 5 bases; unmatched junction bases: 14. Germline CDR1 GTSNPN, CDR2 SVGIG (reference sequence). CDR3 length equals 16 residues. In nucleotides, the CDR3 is TGTGCCTGGAGTTGGGGGCAGGGGGGGCGCAGGACTGAAGCTTTCTTT. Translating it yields CAWSWGQGGRRTEAFF.

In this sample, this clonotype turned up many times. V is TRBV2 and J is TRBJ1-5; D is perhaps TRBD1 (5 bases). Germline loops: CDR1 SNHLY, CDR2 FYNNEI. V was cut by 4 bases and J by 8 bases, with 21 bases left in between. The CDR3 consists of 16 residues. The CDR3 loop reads CASSGGGYPLVKPQHF. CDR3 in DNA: TGTGCCAGCAGTGGTGGGGGTTACCCCCTAGTCAAGCCCCAGCATTTT.

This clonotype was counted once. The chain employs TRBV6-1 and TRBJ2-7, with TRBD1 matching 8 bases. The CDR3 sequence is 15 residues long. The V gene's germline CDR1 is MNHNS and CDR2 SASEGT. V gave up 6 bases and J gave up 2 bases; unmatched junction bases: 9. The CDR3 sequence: CASRFIRDRPYEQYF. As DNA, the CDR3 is TGTGCCAGCAGATTCATACGGGACAGGCCCTACGAGCAGTACTTC.

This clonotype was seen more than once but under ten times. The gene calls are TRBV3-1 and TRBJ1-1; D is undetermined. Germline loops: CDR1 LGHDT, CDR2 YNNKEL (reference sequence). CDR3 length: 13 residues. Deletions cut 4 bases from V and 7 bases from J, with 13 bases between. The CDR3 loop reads CASSPGPEVEAFF. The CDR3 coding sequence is TGTGCCAGCAGCCCCGGCCCAGAAGTTGAAGCTTTCTTT.

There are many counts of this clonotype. In DNA form, the CDR3 reads TGTGCCAGTAGTATCAGGGTGGGGGAATTTAATCAGCCCCAGCATTTT. This encodes CASSIRVGEFNQPQHF. The chain is built from TRBV19 and TRBJ1-5; possibly TRBD1 for D (5 bases). The CDR3 loop spans 16 amino acids. Trimming pared 3 bases from V and 4 bases from J, leaving 16 bases between. Germline loops: CDR1 LNHDA, CDR2 SQIVND (reference sequence).

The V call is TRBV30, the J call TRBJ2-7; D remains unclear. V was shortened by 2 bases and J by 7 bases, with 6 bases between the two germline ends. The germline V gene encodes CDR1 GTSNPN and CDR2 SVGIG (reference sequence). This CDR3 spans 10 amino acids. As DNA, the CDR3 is TGTGCCTGGAGTAAAAGAGAGCAGTACTTC. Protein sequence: CAWSKREQYF.